This T cell receptor beta chain came from a study of cytomegalovirus exposure and HLA in healthy donors. The wider study: The Caucasian-associated ancestry cluster held under 90% of roughly 400 genotyped donors.

PCR primers comprised 60 Vbeta and 13 Jbeta primers. The table came from immunoSEQ multiplex PCR; TCRdb's copy has only in-frame clones and leaves some out. The sample contains around 19,000 clones, 84% of which appear only once. CDR3 length equals 15 residues. Unmatched junction bases numbered 6, after V lost 6 bases and J lost 3 bases. Germline V gene data show CDR1 as ENHRY and CDR2 as SYGVKD. Study outcomes and limitations: The study assumed roughly uniform donor sequencing depth for presence/absence analyses. Analysis was carried out at a later point, and it linked a missense DCLRE1C variant to TCR beta V- and J-gene trimming. V segments that were indistinguishable, TRBV6-2 and TRBV6-3 among them, were omitted from analysis.

As to this clone: No antigen is known for it.

Sequencing was done on a sample of PBMCs. The clonotype originates from a human donor in good health. This chain connects TRBV10-3 to TRBJ2-7; 12 bases are a match to TRBD2. The CDR3 sequence: CAISPGLAGHYEQYF. In DNA, the CDR3 is TGTGCCATCAGCCCCGGACTAGCGGGACACTACGAGCAGTACTTC.